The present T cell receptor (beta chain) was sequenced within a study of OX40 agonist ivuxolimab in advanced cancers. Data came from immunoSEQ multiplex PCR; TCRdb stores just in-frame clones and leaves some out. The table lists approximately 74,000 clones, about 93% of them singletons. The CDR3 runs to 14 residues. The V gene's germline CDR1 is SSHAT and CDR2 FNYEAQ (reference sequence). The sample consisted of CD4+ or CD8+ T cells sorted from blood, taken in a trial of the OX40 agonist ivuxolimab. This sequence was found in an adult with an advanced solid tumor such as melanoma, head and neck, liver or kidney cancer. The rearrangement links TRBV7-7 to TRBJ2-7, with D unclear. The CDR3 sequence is CASSLGFGLYEQYF. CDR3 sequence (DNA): TGTGCTAGCTCCTTGGGATTTGGTCTCTACGAGCAGTACTTC. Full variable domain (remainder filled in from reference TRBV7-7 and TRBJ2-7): GAGVSQSPRYKVTKRGQDVTLRCDPISSHATLYWYQQALGQGPEFLTYFNYEAQPDKSGLPSDRFSAERPEGSISTLTIQRTEQRDSAMYRCASSLGFGLYEQYFGPGTRLTVT.